This TCR beta chain originates from a study of response to subunit inactivated influenza vaccine. As regards this clonotype: Its target is not known.

Whole-study results and caveats: A suggestion made by the authors is that each seasonal influenza vaccination recruits few new T cells.

The V and J ends lost 4 bases and 1 base, in that order; junction bases with no gene match: 9. From germline, CDR1 is KGHSH and CDR2 LQKENI. This CDR3 is built from 17 residues. TCRdb called the RT-PCR reads again in MiXCR, with one record for every CDR3 protein. Among around 580,000 distinct CDR3 sequences listed, 14% were seen once. This clonotype was sampled from a middle-aged man who received an inactivated influenza vaccine. The chain employs TRBV18 and TRBJ2-2; 7 bases line up with TRBD1. The sample here was PBMCs from blood, taken less than 13 days after vaccination. In nucleotides, the CDR3 is TGTGCCAGCTCACAAAGGACAGGAGAAATGAACACCGGGGAGCTGTTTTTT. As protein: CASSQRTGEMNTGELFF.